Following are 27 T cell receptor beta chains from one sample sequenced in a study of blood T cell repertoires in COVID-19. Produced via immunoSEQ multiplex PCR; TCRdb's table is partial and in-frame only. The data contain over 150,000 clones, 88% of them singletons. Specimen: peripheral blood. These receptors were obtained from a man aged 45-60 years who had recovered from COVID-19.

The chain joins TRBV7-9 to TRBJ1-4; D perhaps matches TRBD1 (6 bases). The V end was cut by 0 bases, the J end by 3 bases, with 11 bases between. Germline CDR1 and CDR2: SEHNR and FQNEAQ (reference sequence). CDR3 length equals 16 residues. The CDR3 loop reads CASSLAHGQSNEKLFF. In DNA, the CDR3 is TGTGCCAGCAGCTTAGCGCACGGACAGTCTAATGAAAAACTGTTTTTT.

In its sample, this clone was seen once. In nucleotides, the CDR3 is TGTGCCAGCAGCCAAGATGCGGTTTCTGGAAACACCATATATTTT. Its protein product is CASSQDAVSGNTIYF. The chain recombines TRBV4-2 with TRBJ1-3; no clear D gene. CDR1 LGHNA and CDR2 YNFKEQ come from the germline V gene. V shed 0 bases and J shed 1 base, with 7 bases lying between them. This CDR3 contains 15 residues.

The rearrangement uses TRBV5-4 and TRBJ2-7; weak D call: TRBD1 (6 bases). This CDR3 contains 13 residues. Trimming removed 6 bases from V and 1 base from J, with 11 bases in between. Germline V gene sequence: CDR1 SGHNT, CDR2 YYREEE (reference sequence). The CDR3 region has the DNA TGTGCCAGCACGGGCAGGGGATCCTACGAGCAGTACTTC. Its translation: CASTGRGSYEQYF.

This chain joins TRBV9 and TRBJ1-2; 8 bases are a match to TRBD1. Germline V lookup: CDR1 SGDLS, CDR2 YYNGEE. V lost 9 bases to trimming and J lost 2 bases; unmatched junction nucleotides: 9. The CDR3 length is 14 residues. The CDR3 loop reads CATSPGQGNYGYTF. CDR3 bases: TGTGCCACCAGTCCTGGACAGGGAAACTATGGCTACACCTTC.

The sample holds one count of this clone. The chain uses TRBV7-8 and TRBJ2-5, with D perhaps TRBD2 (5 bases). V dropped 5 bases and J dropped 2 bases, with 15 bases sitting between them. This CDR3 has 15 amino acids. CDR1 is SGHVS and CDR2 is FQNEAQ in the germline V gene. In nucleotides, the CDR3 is TGTGCCAGCAGCCGAGCGGCCCTGGTACAAGAGACCCAGTACTTC. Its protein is CASSRAALVQETQYF.

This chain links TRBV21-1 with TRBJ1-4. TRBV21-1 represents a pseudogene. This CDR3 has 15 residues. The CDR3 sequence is CASSKGGGAGEKLFF. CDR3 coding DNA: TGTGCCAGCAGCAAAGGAGGGGGGGCAGGAGAAAAACTGTTTTTT.

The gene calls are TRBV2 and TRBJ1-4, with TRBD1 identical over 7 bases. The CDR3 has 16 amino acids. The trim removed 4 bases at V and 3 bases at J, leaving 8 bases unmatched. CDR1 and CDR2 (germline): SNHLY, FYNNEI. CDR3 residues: CASSVQRGLANEKLFF. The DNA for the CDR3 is TGTGCCAGCAGTGTGCAAAGGGGGCTGGCTAATGAAAAACTGTTTTTT.

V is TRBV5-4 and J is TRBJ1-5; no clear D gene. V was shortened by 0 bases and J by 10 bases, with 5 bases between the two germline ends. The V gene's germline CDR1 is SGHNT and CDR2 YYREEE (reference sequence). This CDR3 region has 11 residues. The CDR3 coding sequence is TGTGCCAGCAGCTTGGAGAGCCCCCAGCATTTT. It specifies CASSLESPQHF.

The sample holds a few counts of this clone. This CDR3 is CSSFLNTEAFF. CDR3 in DNA: TGCAGTTCTTTCCTGAACACTGAAGCTTTCTTT. The rearrangement uses TRBV20-1 and TRBJ1-1; unclear D gene. Germline CDR1 is DFQATT and CDR2 is SNEGSKA (reference sequence). V was clipped by 8 bases and J by 0 bases, with 7 bases between them. This CDR3 has 11 amino acids.

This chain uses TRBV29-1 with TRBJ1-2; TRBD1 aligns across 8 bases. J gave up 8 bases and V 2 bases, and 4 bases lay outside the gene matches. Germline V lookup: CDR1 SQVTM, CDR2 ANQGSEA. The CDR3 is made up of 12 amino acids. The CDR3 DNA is TGCAGCGTTGAACAGGGGGCTTCGGGCTACACCTTC. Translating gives CSVEQGASGYTF.

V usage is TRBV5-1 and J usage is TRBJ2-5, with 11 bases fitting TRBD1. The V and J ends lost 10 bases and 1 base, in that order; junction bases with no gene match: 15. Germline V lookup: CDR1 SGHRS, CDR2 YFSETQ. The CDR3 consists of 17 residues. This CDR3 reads CASREDRGLISQETQYF. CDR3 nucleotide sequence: TGCGCCTCCCGTGAGGACAGGGGGCTTATAAGCCAAGAGACCCAGTACTTC.

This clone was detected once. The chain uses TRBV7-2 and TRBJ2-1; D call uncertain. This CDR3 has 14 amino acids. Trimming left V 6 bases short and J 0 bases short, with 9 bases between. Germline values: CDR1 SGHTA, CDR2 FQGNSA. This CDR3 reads CASSISDSYNEQFF. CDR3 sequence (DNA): TGTGCCAGCAGTATCAGCGACTCCTACAATGAGCAGTTCTTC.

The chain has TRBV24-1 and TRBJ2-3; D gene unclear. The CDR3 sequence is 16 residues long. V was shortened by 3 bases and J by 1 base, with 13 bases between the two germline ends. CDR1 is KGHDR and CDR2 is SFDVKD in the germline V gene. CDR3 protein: CATSDGIAVGTDTQYF. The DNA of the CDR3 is TGTGCCACCAGTGATGGAATCGCGGTTGGCACAGATACGCAGTATTTT.

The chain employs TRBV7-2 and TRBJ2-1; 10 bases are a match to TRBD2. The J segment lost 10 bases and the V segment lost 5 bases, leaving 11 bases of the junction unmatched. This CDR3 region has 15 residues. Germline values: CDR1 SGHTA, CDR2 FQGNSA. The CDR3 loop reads CASSPRGAGGLEQFF. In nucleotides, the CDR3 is TGTGCCAGCAGCCCCAGAGGAGCGGGGGGGCTGGAGCAGTTCTTC.

The CDR3 loop is CASRLGPGNTIYF. The CDR3 nucleotides are TGTGCCAGCAGGTTGGGGCCCGGAAACACCATATATTTT. This chain connects TRBV25-1 to TRBJ1-3, with D tentatively TRBD1 (5 bases). CDR1 MGHDK and CDR2 SYGVNS come from the germline V gene. The CDR3 is 13 residues long. V was cut by 6 bases and J by 4 bases, with 10 bases left in between.

This chain's CDR3 is CASQWTQQSGKLFF. The CDR3 DNA sequence: TGTGCCAGTCAATGGACACAACAATCTGGAAAACTGTTTTTT. This sequence joins TRBV19 and TRBJ1-4, with D maybe TRBD1 (5 bases). V was trimmed by 8 bases and J by 10 bases, leaving 20 bases between them. Germline loops: CDR1 LNHDA, CDR2 SQIVND (reference sequence). The CDR3 totals 14 residues.

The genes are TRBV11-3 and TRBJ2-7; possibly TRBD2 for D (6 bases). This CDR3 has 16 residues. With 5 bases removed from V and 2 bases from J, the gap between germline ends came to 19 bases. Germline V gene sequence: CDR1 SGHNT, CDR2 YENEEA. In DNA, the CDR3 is TGTGCCAGCAGCCCCGGTTGGGGGGACGACCCCTACGAGCAGTACTTC. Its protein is CASSPGWGDDPYEQYF. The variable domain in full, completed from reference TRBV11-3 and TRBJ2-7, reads EAGVVQSPRYKIIEKKQPVAFWCNPISGHNTLYWYLQNLGQGPELLIRYENEEAVDDSQLPKDRFSAERLKGVDSTLKIQPAELGDSAVYLCASSPGWGDDPYEQYFGPGTRLTVT.

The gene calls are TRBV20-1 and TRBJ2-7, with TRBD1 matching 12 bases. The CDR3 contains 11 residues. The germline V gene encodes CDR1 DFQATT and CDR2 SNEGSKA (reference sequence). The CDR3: CRGTGGLEQYF. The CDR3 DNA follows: TGCAGGGGGACAGGGGGCCTCGAGCAGTACTTC.

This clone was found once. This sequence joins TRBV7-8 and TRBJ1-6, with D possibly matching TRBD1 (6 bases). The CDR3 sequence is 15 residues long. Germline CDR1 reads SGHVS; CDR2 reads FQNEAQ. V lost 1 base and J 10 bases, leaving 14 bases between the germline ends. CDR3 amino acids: CASSLGGPRRSPLHF. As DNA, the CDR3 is TGTGCCAGCAGCTTAGGGGGGCCCCGTAGGTCACCCCTCCACTTT.

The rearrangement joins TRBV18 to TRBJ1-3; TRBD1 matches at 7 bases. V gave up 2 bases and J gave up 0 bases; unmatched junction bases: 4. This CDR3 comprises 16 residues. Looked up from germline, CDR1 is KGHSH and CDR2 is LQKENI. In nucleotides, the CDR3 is TGTGCCAGCTCACCAGGGACAGCTGCCTCTGGAAACACCATATATTTT. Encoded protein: CASSPGTAASGNTIYF.

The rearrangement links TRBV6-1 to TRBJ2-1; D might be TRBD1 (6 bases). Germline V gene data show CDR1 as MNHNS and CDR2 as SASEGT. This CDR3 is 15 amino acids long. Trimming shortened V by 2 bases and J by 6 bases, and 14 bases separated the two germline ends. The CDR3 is CASSERPGAANEQFF. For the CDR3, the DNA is TGTGCCAGCAGTGAACGGCCAGGGGCCGCCAATGAGCAGTTCTTC.

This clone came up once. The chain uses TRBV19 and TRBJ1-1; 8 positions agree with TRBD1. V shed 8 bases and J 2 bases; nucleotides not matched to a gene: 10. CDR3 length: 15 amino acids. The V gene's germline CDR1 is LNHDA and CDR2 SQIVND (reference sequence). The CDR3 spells CASSLRGRYNTEAFF. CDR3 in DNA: TGTGCCAGTTCCCTCAGGGGGCGATACAACACTGAAGCTTTCTTT. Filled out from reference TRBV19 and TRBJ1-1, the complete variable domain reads DGGITQSPKYLFRKEGQNVTLSCEQNLNHDAMYWYRQDPGQGLRLIYYSQIVNDFQKGDIAEGYSVSREKKESFPLTVTSAQKNPTAFYLCASSLRGRYNTEAFFGQGTRLTVV.

The CDR3 sequence: CASSSGQAGTGELFF. CDR3 DNA: TGTGCCAGCAGTTCCGGACAGGCTGGGACCGGGGAGCTGTTTTTT. The chain has TRBV6-2 or TRBV6-3 and TRBJ2-2; TRBD1 aligns across 7 bases. The CDR3 length is 15 residues. Unmatched junction bases numbered 7, after V lost 4 bases and J lost 5 bases. Germline CDR1 is MNHEY and CDR2 is SVGEGT.

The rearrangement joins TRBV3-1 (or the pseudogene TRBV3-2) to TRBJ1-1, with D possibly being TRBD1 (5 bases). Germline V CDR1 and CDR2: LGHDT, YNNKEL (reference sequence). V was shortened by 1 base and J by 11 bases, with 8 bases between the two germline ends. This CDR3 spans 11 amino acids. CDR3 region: CASSQAGLAFF. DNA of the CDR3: TGTGCCAGCAGCCAAGCAGGGTTGGCTTTCTTT.

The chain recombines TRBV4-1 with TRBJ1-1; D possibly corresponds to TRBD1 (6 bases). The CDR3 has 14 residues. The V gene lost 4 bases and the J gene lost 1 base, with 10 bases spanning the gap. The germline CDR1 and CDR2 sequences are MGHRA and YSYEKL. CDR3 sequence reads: CASSPSTGNTEAFF. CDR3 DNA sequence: TGCGCCAGCAGCCCTTCGACAGGGAACACTGAAGCTTTCTTT.

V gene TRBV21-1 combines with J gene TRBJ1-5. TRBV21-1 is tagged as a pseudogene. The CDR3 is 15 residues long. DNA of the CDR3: TGTGCCAGCAGCAAACCCCTAAATAGCAATCAGCCCCAGCATTTT. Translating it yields CASSKPLNSNQPQHF.

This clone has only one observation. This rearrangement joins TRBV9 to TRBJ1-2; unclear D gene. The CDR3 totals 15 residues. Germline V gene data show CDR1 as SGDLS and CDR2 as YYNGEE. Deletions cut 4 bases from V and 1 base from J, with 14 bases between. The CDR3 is CASSPLGSNNYGYTF. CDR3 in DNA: TGTGCCAGCAGCCCCCTGGGCAGTAATAACTATGGCTACACCTTC.